The text below deals with one T cell receptor beta chain. These data come from a study of blood T cell repertoires in COVID-19. Clones were sequenced by immunoSEQ multiplex PCR, and TCRdb holds only the in-frame ones, with some missing. The sample yields under 150,000 clones, about 70% seen once. The CDR3 has 13 amino acids. With 3 bases removed from V and 2 bases from J, the gap between germline ends came to 7 bases. This chain uses TRBV12-3 or TRBV12-4 with TRBJ1-1, with D maybe TRBD1 (5 bases). This clonotype was sampled from a woman between 65 and 79 years old with acute or convalescent COVID-19. The sample consisted of peripheral blood. The CDR3 loop is CASSLGGNTEAFF. As DNA, the CDR3 is TGTGCCAGCAGTTTGGGGGGAAACACTGAAGCTTTCTTT.